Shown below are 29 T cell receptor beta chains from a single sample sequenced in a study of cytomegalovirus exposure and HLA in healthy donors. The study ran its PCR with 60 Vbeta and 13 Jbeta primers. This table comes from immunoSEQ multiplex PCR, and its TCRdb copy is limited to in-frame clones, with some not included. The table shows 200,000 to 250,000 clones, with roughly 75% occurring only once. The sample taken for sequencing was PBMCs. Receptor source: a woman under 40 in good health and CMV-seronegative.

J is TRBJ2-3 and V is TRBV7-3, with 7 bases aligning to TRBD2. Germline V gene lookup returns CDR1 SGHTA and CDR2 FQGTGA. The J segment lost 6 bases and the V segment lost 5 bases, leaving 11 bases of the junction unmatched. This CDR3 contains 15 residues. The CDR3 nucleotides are TGTGCCAGCAGCAAGGCGGGGGAGTGGACCGATACGCAGTATTTT. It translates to CASSKAGEWTDTQYF.

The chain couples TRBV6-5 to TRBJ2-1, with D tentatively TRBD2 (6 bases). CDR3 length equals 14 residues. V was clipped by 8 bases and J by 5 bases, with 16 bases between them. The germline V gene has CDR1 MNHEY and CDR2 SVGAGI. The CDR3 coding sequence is TGTGCCAGCTCCGAGCAGGGCGGGGACAATGAGCAGTTCTTC. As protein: CASSEQGGDNEQFF.

The CDR3 DNA reads TGTGCCAGCAGCTCAGGACAGGAGTCCTTTGGCTCCAAAAACATTCAGTACTTC. It specifies CASSSGQESFGSKNIQYF. This chain connects TRBV7-9 to TRBJ2-4; 7 bases line up with TRBD1. CDR3 size: 18 residues. V shed 4 bases, J shed 2 bases, and the junction held 14 bases outside the gene matches. Germline V gene lookup returns CDR1 SEHNR and CDR2 FQNEAQ (reference sequence).

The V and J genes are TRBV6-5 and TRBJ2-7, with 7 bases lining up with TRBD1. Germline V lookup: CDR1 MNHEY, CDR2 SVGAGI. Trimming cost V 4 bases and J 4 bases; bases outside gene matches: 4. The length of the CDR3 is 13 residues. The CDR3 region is CASSLGQSYEQYF. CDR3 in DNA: TGTGCCAGCAGTTTGGGACAGTCTTACGAGCAGTACTTC.

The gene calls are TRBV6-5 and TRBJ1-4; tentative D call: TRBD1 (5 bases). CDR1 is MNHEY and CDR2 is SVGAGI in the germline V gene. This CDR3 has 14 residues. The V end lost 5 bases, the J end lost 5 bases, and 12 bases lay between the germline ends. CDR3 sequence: CASSAGPLNEKLFF. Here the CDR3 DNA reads TGTGCCAGCAGTGCGGGACCGCTCAATGAAAAACTGTTTTTT.

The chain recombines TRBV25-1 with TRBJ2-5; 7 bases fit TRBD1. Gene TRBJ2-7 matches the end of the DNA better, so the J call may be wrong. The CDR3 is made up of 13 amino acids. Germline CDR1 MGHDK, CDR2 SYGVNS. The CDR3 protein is CASEGAWGYEQYF. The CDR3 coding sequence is TGTGCCAGCGAGGGGGCTTGGGGCTACGAGCAGTACTTC.

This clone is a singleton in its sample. The DNA of the CDR3 is TGCGCCAGCAGCCCTTCGACAGGGTCGAATTCACCCCTCCACTTT. As protein: CASSPSTGSNSPLHF. The rearrangement links TRBV5-1 to TRBJ1-6, with 7 bases that match TRBD1. The germline CDR1 and CDR2 sequences are SGHRS and YFSETQ. CDR3 length equals 15 residues. J lost 7 bases, V lost 4 bases, and 8 bases had no gene match. Based on the CDR3 plus reference TRBV5-1 and TRBJ1-6, the full variable domain is KAGVTQTPRYLIKTRGQQVTLSCSPISGHRSVSWYQQTPGQGLQFLFEYFSETQRNKGNFPGRFSGRQFSNSRSEMNVSTLELGDSALYLCASSPSTGSNSPLHFGNGTRLTVT.

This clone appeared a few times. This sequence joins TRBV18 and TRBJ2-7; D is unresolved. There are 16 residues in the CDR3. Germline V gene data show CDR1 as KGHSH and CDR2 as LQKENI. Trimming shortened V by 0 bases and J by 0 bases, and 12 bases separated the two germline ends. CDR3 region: CASSPPLAGPSYEQYF. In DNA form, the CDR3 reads TGTGCCAGCTCACCACCTCTGGCAGGTCCCTCCTACGAGCAGTACTTC.

The CDR3 sequence: CASSLEDRANEKLFF. CDR3 in DNA: TGCGCCAGCAGTTTAGAAGACAGGGCTAATGAAAAACTGTTTTTT. The V call is TRBV5-1, the J call TRBJ1-4; 7 bases line up with TRBD1. Looked up from germline, CDR1 is SGHRS and CDR2 is YFSETQ. The CDR3 extends over 15 amino acids. V was pared by 5 bases and J by 3 bases, with 7 bases of the junction left unmatched. The complete variable domain, with remaining parts taken from reference TRBV5-1 and TRBJ1-4, reads KAGVTQTPRYLIKTRGQQVTLSCSPISGHRSVSWYQQTPGQGLQFLFEYFSETQRNKGNFPGRFSGRQFSNSRSEMNVSTLELGDSALYLCASSLEDRANEKLFFGSGTQLSVL.

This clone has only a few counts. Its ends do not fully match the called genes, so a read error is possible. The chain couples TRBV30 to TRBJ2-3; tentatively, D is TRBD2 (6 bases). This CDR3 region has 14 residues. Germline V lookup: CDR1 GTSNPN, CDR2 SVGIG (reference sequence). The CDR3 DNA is TGTGCCTGGAGTAGGCGGGGTTGGCACAGATACGCAGTATTT. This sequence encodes CAWSRRGWHRYAVF.

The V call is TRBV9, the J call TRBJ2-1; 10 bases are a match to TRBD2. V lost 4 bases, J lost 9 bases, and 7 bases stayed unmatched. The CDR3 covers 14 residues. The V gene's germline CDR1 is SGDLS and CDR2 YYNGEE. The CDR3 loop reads CASSFPSGGGEQFF. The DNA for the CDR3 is TGTGCCAGCAGCTTCCCAAGCGGGGGGGGTGAGCAGTTCTTC.

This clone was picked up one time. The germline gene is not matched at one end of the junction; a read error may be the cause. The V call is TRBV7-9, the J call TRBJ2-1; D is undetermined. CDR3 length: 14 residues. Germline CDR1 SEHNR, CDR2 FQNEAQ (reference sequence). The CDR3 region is CSSSTLLGYNEQFF. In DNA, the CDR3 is TGTTCCAGCAGCACCTTACTCGGTTACAATGAGCAGTTCTTC.

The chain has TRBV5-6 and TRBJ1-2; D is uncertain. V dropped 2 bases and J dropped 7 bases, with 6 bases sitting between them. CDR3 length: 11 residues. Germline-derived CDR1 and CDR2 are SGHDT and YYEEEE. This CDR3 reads CASSLNRGYTF. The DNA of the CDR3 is TGTGCCAGCAGCTTAAATCGTGGCTACACCTTC.

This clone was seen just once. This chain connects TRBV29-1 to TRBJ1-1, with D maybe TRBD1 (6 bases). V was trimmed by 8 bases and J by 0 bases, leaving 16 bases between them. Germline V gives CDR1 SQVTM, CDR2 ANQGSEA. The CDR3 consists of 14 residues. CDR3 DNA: TGCAGCCACTTAGGACAGACTCTGAACACTGAAGCTTTCTTT. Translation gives CSHLGQTLNTEAFF.

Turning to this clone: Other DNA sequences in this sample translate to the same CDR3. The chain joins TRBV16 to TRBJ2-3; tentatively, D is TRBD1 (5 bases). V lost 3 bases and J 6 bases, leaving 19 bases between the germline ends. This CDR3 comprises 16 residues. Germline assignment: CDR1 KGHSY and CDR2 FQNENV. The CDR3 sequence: CASSHGWGLNTDTQYF. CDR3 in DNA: TGTGCCAGCAGCCATGGATGGGGCCTCAACACCGATACGCAGTATTTT.

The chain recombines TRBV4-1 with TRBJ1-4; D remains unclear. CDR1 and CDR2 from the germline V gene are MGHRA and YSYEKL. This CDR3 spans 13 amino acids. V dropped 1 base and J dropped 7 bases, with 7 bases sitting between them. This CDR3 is CASSQVRAEKLFF. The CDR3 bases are TGCGCCAGCAGCCAAGTTCGCGCTGAAAAACTGTTTTTT.

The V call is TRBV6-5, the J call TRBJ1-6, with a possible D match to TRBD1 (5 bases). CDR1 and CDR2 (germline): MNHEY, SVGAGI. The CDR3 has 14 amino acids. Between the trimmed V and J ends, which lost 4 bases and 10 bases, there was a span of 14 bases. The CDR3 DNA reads TGTGCCAGCAGTTCCCAGGGTAATAGGTCACCCCTCCACTTT. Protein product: CASSSQGNRSPLHF.

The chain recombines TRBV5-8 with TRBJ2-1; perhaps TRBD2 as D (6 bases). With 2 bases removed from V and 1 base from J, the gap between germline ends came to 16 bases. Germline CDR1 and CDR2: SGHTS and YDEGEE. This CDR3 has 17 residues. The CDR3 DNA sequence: TGTGCCAGCAGCTTAATTGTAGCGGACCCTTCCTACAATGAGCAGTTCTTC. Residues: CASSLIVADPSYNEQFF. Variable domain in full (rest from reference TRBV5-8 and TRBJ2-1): EAGVTQSPTHLIKTRGQQATLRCSPISGHTSVYWYQQALGLGLQFLLWYDEGEERNRGNFPPRFSGRQFPNYSSELNVNALELEDSALYLCASSLIVADPSYNEQFFGPGTRLTVL.

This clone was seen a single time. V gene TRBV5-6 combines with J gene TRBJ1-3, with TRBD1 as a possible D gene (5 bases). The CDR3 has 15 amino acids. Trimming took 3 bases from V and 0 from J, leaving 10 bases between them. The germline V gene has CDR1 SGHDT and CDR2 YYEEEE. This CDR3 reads CASSSQGSSGNTIYF. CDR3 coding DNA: TGTGCCAGCAGCTCCCAGGGATCCTCTGGAAACACCATATATTTT.

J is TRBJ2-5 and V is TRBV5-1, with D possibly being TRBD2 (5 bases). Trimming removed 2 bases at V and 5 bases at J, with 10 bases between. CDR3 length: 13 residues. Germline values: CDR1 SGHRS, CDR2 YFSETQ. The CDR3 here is CASSFGETETQYF. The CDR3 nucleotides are TGCGCCAGCAGCTTTGGGGAGACGGAGACCCAGTACTTC.

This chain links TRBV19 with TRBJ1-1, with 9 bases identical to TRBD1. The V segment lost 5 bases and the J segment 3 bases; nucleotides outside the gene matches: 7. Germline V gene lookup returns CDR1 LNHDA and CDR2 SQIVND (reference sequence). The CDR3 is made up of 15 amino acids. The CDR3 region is CASSPRDRVDTEAFF. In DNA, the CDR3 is TGTGCCAGTAGTCCCAGGGACAGGGTCGACACTGAAGCTTTCTTT. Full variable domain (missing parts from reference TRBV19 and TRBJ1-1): DGGITQSPKYLFRKEGQNVTLSCEQNLNHDAMYWYRQDPGQGLRLIYYSQIVNDFQKGDIAEGYSVSREKKESFPLTVTSAQKNPTAFYLCASSPRDRVDTEAFFGQGTRLTVV.

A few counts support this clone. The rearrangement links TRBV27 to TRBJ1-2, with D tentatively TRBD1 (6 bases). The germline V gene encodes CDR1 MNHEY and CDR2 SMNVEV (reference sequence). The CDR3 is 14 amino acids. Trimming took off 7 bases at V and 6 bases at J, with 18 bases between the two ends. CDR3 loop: CASKIGSRGNGYTF. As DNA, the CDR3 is TGTGCCAGCAAAATTGGGAGCAGGGGAAATGGCTACACCTTC.

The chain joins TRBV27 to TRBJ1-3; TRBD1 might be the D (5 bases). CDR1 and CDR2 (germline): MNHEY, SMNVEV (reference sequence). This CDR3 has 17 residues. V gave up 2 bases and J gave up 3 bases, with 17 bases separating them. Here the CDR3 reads CASSLLPREGVGNTIYF. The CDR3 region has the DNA TGTGCCAGCAGTTTACTCCCCAGGGAAGGCGTTGGAAACACCATATATTTT.

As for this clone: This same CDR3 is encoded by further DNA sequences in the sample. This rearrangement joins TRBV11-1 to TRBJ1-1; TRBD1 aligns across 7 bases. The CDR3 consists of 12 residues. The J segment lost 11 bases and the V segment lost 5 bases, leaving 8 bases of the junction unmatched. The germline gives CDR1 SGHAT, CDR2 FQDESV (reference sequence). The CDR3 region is CASSPTGLGAFF. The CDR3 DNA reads TGTGCCAGCAGCCCGACAGGGTTGGGTGCTTTCTTT. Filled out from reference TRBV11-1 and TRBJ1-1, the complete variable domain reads EAEVAQSPRYKITEKSQAVAFWCDPISGHATLYWYRQILGQGPELLVQFQDESVVDDSQLPKDRFSAERLKGVDSTLKIQPAELGDSAMYLCASSPTGLGAFFGQGTRLTVV.

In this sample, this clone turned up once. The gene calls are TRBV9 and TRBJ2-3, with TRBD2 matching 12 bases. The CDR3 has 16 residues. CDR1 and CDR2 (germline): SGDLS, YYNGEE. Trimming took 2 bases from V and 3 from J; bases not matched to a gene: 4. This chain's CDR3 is CASSVLAGGQTDTQYF. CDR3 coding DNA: TGTGCCAGCAGCGTTCTAGCGGGGGGGCAAACAGATACGCAGTATTTT.

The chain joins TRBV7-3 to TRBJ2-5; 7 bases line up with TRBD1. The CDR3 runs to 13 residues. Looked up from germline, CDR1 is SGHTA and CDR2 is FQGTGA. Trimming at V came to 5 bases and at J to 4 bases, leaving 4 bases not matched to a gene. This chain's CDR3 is CASSRQGLETQYF. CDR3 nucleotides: TGTGCCAGCAGCCGACAGGGTCTAGAGACCCAGTACTTC.

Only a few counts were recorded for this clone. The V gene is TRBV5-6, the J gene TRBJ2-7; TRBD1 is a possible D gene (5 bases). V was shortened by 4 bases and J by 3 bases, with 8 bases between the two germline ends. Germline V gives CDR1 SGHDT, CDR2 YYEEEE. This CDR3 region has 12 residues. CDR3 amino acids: CASSVDSYEQYF. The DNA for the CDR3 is TGTGCCAGCAGCGTTGACAGCTACGAGCAGTACTTC.

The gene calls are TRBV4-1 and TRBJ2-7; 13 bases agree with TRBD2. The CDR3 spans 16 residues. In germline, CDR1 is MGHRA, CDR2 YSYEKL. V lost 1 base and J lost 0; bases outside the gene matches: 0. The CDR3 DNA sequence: TGCGCCAGCAGCCAAGGACTAGCGGGAGGCTCCTACGAGCAGTACTTC. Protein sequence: CASSQGLAGGSYEQYF.

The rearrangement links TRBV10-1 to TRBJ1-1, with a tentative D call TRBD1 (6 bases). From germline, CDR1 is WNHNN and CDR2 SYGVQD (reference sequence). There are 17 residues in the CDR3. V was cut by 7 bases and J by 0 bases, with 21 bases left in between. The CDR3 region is CASNGQTSMFMNTEAFF. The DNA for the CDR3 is TGCGCCAGCAACGGACAGACTTCAATGTTCATGAACACTGAAGCTTTCTTT.